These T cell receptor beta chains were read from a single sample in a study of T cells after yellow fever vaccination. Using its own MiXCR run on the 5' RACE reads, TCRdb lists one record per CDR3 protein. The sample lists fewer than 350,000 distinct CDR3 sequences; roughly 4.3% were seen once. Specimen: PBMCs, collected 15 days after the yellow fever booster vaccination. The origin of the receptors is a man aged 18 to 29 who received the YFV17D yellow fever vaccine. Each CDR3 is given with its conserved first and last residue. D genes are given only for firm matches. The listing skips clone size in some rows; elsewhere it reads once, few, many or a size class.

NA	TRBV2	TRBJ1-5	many	CASSVYSGNQPQHF	TGTGCCAGCAGTGTTTACTCCGGGAATCAGCCCCAGCATTTT
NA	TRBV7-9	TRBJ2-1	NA	CASSLGGFYNEQFF	TGTGCCAGCAGCTTAGGGGGGTTCTACAATGAGCAGTTCTTC
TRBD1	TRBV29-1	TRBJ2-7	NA	CSVRQGAYEQYF	TGCAGCGTTAGACAGGGGGCCTACGAGCAGTACTTC
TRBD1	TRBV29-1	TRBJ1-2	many	CSAGKIQTGGENYGYTF	TGCAGCGCCGGTAAGATCCAAACAGGGGGCGAGAACTATGGCTACACCTTC
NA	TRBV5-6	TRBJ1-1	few	CASSFVTVGQAFF	TGTGCCAGCAGCTTCGTGACCGTGGGCCAAGCTTTCTTT
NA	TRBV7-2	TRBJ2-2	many	CASSAHRASGELFF	TGTGCCAGCAGCGCCCACAGGGCGTCCGGGGAGCTGTTTTTT
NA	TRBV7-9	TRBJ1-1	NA	CASSYGPREAFF	TGTGCCAGCAGTTACGGACCGCGTGAAGCTTTCTTT
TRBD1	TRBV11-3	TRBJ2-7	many	CASSSGQGSKQYF	TGTGCCAGCAGCTCAGGACAGGGTAGCAAGCAGTACTTC
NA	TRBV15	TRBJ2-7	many	CATSADSAENEQYF	TGTGCCACCAGCGCAGACAGTGCCGAGAACGAGCAGTACTTC
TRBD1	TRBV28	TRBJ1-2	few	CASRVEGAVYGYTF	TGTGCCAGCAGGGTAGAGGGGGCGGTCTATGGCTACACCTTC
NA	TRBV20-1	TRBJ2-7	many	CSASPRAGVSYEQYF	TGCAGTGCCTCTCCGAGGGCAGGCGTCTCCTACGAGCAGTACTTC
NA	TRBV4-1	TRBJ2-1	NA	CASSSPGVQFF	TGCGCCAGCAGTTCCCCAGGGGTGCAGTTCTTC
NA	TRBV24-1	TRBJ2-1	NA	CATSVSGPYNEQFF	TGTGCCACCAGTGTTTCCGGACCCTACAATGAGCAGTTCTTC
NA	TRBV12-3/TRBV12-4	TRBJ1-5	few	CASSSGARGQPQHF	TGTGCCAGCAGTTCAGGGGCACGGGGTCAGCCCCAGCATTTT
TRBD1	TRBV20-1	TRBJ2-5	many	CSARDRGGKETQYF	TGCAGTGCAAGAGACAGGGGTGGGAAAGAGACCCAGTACTTC
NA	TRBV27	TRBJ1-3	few	CASRSPGNTIYF	TGTGCCAGCAGAAGCCCTGGAAACACCATATATTTT
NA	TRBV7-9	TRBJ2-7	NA	CASSPRGAETYEQYF	TGTGCCAGCAGCCCCCGGGGGGCGGAGACCTACGAGCAGTACTTC
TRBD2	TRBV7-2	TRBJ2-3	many	CASSLNGGGADTQYF	TGTGCCAGCAGCTTAAACGGGGGGGGAGCAGATACGCAGTATTTT
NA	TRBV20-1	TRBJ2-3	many	CSADLGGNTDTQYF	TGCAGTGCTGACCTAGGGGGAAACACAGATACGCAGTATTTT
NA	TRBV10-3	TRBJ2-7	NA	CAISERSGGEEQYF	TGTGCCATCAGTGAGAGGTCAGGGGGGGAAGAGCAGTACTTC
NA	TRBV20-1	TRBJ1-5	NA	CSATYNSNQPQHF	TGCAGTGCTACCTATAATAGCAATCAGCCCCAGCATTTT
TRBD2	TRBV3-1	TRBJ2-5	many	CASREGPEETQYF	TGTGCCAGCCGGGAGGGGCCAGAGGAGACCCAGTACTTC
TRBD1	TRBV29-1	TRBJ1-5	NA	CSVVGQGDNQPQHF	TGCAGCGTTGTTGGACAGGGTGACAATCAGCCCCAGCATTTT
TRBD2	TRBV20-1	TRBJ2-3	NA	CSASRGRTSGGSDTQYF	TGCAGTGCTAGTCGGGGCCGAACTAGCGGGGGGTCGGATACGCAGTATTTT
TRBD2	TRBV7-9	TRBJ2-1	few	CASSSLAGGSYNEQFF	TGTGCCAGCAGCTCACTAGCGGGGGGAAGTTACAATGAGCAGTTCTTC
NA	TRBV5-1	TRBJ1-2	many	CASSLEQNYGYTF	TGCGCCAGCAGCTTGGAACAGAACTATGGCTACACCTTC
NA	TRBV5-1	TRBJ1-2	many	CASSLAQDYGYTF	TGCGCCAGCAGCTTGGCACAGGACTATGGCTACACCTTC
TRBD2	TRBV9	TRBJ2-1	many	CASSSRTSGAYNEQFF	TGTGCCAGCAGCTCGCGGACTAGCGGGGCCTACAATGAGCAGTTCTTC
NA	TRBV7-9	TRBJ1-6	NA	CASSPTRNSPLHF	TGTGCCAGCAGCCCCACAAGGAATTCACCCCTCCACTTT
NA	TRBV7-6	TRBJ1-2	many	CASSLGAGANYGYTF	TGTGCCAGCAGCTTAGGGGCAGGGGCGAACTATGGCTACACCTTC
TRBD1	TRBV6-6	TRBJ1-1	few	CASSSMDRGRTEAFF	TGTGCCAGCAGTTCAATGGACAGGGGTAGGACTGAAGCTTTCTTT
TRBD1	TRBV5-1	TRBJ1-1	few	CASHPRGQGFMNTEAFF	TGCGCCAGCCACCCTCGGGGACAGGGTTTCATGAACACTGAAGCTTTCTTT